The sequence of this TCR beta chain was determined in a study of T cells after somatic rescue of genetic block. The germline gives CDR1 MNHNS, CDR2 SASEGT. The CDR3 consists of 17 residues. Between the trimmed V and J ends, which lost 2 bases and 1 base, there was a span of 17 bases. Some clones are missing from TCRdb's copy, which holds only in-frame ones; the method was immunoSEQ multiplex PCR. The sample holds roughly 55,000 clones; 96% are singletons and the top ten take approximately 0.077%. Sequencing used peripheral blood mononuclear cells (PBMCs). The sequence was obtained from a child less than two years old. The J gene is TRBJ1-2, the V gene TRBV6-1; weak D call: TRBD1 (6 bases). The CDR3 sequence: CASSEWGGAVLNYGYTF. The DNA for the CDR3 is TGTGCCAGCAGTGAATGGGGGGGCGCAGTCCTTAACTATGGCTACACCTTC.